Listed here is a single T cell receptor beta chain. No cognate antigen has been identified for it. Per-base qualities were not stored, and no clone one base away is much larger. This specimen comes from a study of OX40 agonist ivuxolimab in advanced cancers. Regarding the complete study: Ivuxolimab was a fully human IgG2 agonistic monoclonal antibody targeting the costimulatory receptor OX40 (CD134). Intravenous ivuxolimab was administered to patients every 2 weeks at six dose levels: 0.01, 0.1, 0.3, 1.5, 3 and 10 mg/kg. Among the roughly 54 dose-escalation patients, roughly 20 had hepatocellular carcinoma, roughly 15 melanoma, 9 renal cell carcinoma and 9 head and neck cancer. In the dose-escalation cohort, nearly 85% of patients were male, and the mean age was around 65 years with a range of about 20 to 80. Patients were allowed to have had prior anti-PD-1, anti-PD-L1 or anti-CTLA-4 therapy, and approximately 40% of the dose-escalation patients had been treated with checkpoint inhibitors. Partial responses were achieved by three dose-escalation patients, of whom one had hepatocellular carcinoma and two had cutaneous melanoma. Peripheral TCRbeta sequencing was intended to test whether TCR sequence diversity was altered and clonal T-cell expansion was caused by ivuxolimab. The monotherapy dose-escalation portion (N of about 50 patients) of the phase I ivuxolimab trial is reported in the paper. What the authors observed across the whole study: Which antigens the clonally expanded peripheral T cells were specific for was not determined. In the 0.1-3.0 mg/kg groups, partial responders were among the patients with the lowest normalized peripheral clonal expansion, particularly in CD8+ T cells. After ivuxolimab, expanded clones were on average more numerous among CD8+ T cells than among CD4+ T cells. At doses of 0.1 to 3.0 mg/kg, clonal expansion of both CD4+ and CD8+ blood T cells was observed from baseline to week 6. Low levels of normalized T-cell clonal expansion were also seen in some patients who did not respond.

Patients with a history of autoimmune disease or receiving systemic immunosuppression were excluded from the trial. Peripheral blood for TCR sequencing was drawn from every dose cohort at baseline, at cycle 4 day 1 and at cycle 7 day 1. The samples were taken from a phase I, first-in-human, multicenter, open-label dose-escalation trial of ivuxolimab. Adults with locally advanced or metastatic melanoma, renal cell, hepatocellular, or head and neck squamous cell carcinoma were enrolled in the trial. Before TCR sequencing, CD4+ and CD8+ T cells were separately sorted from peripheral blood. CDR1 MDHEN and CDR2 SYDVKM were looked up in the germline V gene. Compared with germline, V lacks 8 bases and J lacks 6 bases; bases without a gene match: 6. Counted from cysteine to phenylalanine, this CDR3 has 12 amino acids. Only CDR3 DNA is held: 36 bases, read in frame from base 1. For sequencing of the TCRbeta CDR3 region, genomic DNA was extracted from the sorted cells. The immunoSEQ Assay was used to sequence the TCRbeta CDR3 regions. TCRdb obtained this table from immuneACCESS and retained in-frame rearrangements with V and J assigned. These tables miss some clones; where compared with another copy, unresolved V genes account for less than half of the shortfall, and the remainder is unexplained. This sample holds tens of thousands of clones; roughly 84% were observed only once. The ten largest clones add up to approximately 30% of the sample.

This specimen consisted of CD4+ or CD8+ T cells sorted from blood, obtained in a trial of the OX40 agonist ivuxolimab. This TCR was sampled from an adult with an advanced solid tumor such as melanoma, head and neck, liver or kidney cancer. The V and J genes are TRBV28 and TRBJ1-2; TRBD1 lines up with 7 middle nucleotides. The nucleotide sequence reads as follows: TGTGCCAGCCGACAGGGCGGTGATGGCTACACCTTC. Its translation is CASRQGGDGYTF.